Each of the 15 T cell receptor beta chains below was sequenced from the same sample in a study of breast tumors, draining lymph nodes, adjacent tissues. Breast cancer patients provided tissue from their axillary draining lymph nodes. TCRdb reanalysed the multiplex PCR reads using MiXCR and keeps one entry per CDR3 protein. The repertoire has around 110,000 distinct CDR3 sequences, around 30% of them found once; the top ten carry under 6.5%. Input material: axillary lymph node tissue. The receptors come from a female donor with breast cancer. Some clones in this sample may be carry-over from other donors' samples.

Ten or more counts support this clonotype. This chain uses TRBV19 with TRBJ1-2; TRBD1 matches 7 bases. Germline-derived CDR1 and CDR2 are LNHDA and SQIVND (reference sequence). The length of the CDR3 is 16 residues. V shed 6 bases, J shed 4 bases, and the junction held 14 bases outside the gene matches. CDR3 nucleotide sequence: TGTGCCAGTAGCGATACCGGGACAGCCTTTTCCTATGGCTACACCTTC. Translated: CASSDTGTAFSYGYTF.

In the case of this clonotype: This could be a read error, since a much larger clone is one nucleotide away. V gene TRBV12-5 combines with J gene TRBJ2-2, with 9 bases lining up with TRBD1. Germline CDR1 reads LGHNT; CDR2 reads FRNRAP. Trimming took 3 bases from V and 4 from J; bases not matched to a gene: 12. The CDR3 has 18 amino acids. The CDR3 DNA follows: TGTGCTAGTGGTTTCGTATCCCCAGACAGGGGGGGCACCGGGGAGCTGTTTTTT. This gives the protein CASGFVSPDRGGTGELFF.

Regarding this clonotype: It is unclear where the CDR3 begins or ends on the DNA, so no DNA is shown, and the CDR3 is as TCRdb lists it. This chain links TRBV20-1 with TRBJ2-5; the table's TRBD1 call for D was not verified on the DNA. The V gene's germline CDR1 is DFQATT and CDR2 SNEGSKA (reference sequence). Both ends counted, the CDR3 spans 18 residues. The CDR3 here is CRGDNTMSSSSGQETQYF.

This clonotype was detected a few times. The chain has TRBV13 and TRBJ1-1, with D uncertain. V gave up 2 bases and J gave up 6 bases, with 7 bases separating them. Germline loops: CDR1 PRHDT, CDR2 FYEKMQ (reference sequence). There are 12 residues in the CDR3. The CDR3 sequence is CASSLRAAEAFF. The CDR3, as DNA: TGTGCCAGCAGCTTACGTGCAGCTGAAGCTTTCTTT.

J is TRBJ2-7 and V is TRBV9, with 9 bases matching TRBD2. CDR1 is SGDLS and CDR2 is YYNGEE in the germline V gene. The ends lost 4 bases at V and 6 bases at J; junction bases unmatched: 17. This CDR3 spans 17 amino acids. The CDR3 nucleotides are TGTGCCAGCAGCATCGCGGGGGGGCTCTGGGAGGGCTCCGAGCAGTACTTC. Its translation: CASSIAGGLWEGSEQYF.

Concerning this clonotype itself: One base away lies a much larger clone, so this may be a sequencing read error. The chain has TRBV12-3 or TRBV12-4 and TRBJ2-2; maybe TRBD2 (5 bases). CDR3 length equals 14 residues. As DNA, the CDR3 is TGTGCCAGCAGTCCGGAAACGAACACCGGGGAGCTGGTTTTT. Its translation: CASSPETNTGELVF.

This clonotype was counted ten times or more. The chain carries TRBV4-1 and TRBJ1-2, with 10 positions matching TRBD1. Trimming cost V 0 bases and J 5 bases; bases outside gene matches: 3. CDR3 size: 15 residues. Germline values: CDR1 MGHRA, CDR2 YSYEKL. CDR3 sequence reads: CASSQDGQGGYGYTF. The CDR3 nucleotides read TGCGCCAGCAGCCAAGACGGACAGGGGGGATATGGCTACACCTTC.

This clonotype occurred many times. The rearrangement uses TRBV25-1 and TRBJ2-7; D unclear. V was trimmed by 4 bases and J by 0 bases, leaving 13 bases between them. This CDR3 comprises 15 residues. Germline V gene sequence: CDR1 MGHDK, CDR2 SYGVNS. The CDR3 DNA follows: TGTGCCAGCAGTGGGTACGAGGCCGGCTCCTACGAGCAGTACTTC. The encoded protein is CASSGYEAGSYEQYF.

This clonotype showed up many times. This CDR3 is CATLTHYGYTF. CDR3 in DNA: TGTGCCACCCTGACACATTATGGCTACACCTTC. V is TRBV5-8 and J is TRBJ1-2; D gene uncertain. Germline V CDR1 and CDR2: SGHTS, YDEGEE. The CDR3 has 11 residues. Trimming took off 9 bases at V and 5 bases at J, with 11 bases between the two ends.

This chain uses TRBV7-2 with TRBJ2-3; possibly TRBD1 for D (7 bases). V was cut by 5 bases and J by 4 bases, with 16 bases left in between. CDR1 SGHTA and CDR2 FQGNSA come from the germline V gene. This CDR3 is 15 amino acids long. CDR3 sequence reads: CASSPRGASSDTQYF. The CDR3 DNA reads TGTGCCAGCAGCCCCAGGGGGGCTAGTTCAGATACGCAGTATTTT. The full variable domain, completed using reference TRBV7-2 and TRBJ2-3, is GAGVSQSPSNKVTEKGKDVELRCDPISGHTALYWYRQSLGQGLEFLIYFQGNSAPDKSGLPSDRFSAERTGGSVSTLTIQRTQQEDSAVYLCASSPRGASSDTQYFGPGTRLTVL.

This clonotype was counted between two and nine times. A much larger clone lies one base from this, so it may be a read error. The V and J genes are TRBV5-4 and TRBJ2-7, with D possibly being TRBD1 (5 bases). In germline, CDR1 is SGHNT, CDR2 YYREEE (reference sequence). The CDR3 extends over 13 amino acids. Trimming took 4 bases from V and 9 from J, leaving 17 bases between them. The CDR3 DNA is TGTGCCAGCAGCGCCGAACAGGCCGGCGGGCAGTACTTC. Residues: CASSAEQAGGQYF. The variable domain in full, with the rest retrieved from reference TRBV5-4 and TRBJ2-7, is ETGVTQSPTHLIKTRGQQVTLRCSSQSGHNTVSWYQQALGQGPQFIFQYYREEENGRGNFPPRFSGLQFPNYSSELNVNALELDDSALYLCASSAEQAGGQYFGPGTRLTVT.

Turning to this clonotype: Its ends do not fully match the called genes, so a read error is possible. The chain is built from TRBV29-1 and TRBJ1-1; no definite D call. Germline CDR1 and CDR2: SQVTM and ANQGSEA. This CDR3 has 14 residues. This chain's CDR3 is CSAGLGDMNIEAFF. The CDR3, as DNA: TGCAGCGCTGGGTTAGGAGACATGAACATTGAAGCTTTCTTT.

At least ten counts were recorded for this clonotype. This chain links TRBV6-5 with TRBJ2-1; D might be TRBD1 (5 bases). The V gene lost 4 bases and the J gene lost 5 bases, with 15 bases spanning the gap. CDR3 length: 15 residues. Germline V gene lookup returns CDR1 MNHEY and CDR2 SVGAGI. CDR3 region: CASSSWPQGDNEQFF. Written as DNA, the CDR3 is TGTGCCAGCAGTTCGTGGCCCCAAGGGGACAATGAGCAGTTCTTC.

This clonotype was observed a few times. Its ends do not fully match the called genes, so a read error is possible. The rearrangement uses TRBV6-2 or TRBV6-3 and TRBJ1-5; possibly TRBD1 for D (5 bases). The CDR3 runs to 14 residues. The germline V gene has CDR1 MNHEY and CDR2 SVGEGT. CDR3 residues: CASGYGHRNQPQHF. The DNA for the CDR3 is TGTGCCAGCGGTTACGGACACCGCAATCAGCCCCAGCATTTT.

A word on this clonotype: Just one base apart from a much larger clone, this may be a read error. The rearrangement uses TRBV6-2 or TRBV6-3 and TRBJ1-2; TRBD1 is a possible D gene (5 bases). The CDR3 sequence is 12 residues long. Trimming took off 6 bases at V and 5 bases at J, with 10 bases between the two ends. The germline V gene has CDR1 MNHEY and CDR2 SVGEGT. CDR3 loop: CASSQRGYGYTF. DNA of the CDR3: TGTGCCAGCAGCCAAAGGGGTTATGGCTACACCTTC.